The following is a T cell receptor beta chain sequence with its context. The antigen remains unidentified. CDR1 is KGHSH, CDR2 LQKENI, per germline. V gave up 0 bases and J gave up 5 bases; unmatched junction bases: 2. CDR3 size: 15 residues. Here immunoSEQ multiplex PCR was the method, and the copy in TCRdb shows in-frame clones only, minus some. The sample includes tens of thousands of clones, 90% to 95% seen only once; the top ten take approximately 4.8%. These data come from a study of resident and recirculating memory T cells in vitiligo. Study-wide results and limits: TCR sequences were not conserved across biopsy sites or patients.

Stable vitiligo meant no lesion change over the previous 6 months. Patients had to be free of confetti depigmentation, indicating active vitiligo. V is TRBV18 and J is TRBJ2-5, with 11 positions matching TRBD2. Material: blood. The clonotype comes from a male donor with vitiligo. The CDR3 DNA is TGTGCCAGCTCACCACCGTCTAGCGGGAGGGAGACCCAGTACTTC. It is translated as CASSPPSSGRETQYF.